Listed here are 18 T cell receptor beta chains from one sample, sequenced in a study of shared clonotypes between healthy human individuals. Assay used: immunoSEQ multiplex PCR; TCRdb lists only in-frame clones, some missing. The data show millions of clones, over 85% seen once. Sequencing input: naive CD4+ T cells sorted from blood. Regarding subset: CD45RA+ positively selected. The source of these receptors is a man aged 18 to 29 in good health.

The V gene is TRBV4-1, the J gene TRBJ1-2, with TRBD1 identical over 7 bases. The germline gives CDR1 MGHRA, CDR2 YSYEKL. J gave up 5 bases and V 4 bases, and 10 bases lay outside the gene matches. This CDR3 comprises 15 residues. The CDR3 sequence is CASSLRTGGSYGYTF. The CDR3 region has the DNA TGCGCCAGCAGCCTGAGGACAGGAGGGAGTTATGGCTACACCTTC.

This rearrangement joins TRBV5-4 to TRBJ2-5; D is tentatively TRBD1 or TRBD2 (6 bases each). Germline values: CDR1 SGHNT, CDR2 YYREEE (reference sequence). Deletions cut 5 bases from V and 3 bases from J, with 11 bases between. CDR3 length equals 13 residues. The CDR3 protein is CASRGGEEETQYF. The CDR3 nucleotides are TGTGCCAGCAGGGGGGGCGAGGAAGAGACCCAGTACTTC.

V gene TRBV4-2 combines with J gene TRBJ2-2; D remains ambiguous. This CDR3 region has 14 residues. Per germline, CDR1 LGHNA and CDR2 YNFKEQ. Trimming took off 2 bases at V and 1 base at J, with 5 bases between the two ends. Here the CDR3 DNA reads TGTGCCAGCAGCCAAAATCGGAACACCGGGGAGCTGTTTTTT. Amino acids: CASSQNRNTGELFF.

The J gene is TRBJ1-5, the V gene TRBV7-9; unclear D gene. Trimming left V 3 bases short and J 9 bases short, with 9 bases between. This CDR3 has 12 amino acids. Germline V gives CDR1 SEHNR, CDR2 FQNEAQ (reference sequence). The CDR3 loop reads CASSLGEGPQHF. CDR3 sequence (DNA): TGTGCCAGCAGCTTGGGAGAGGGGCCCCAGCATTTT. The whole variable domain, remainder taken from reference TRBV7-9 and TRBJ1-5, is DTGVSQNPRHKITKRGQNVTFRCDPISEHNRLYWYRQTLGQGPEFLTYFQNEAQLEKSRLLSDRFSAERPKGSFSTLEIQRTEQGDSAMYLCASSLGEGPQHFGDGTRLSIL.

CDR3: CASSGGGATGELFF. DNA for the CDR3: TGCGCCAGCAGCGGAGGGGGCGCGACCGGGGAGCTGTTTTTT. The chain couples TRBV5-1 to TRBJ2-2, with a possible D match to TRBD1 (7 bases). The CDR3 sequence is 14 residues long. V was clipped by 4 bases and J by 5 bases, with 12 bases between them. The germline CDR1 and CDR2 sequences are SGHRS and YFSETQ.

This chain joins TRBV11-2 and TRBJ2-1; 9 bases are a match to TRBD2. J lost 4 bases, V lost 3 bases, and 4 bases had no gene match. There are 15 residues in the CDR3. Germline CDR1 SGHAT, CDR2 FQNNGV. CDR3 DNA sequence: TGTGCCAGCAGCTTCGGCGGGAGGGATTACAATGAGCAGTTCTTC. It yields the protein CASSFGGRDYNEQFF.

This rearrangement joins TRBV18 to TRBJ2-1, with 8 positions matching TRBD2. CDR1 and CDR2 (germline): KGHSH, LQKENI. With V trimmed by 3 bases and J by 1 base, 5 bases remained unmatched. The CDR3 contains 16 residues. The chain's CDR3 is CASSPLKRGSYNEQFF. CDR3 sequence (DNA): TGTGCCAGCTCACCTCTAAAGCGGGGGTCCTACAATGAGCAGTTCTTC.

V is TRBV29-1 and J is TRBJ1-5, with D uncertain. V gave up 4 bases and J gave up 5 bases, with 12 bases separating them. This CDR3 has 13 residues. Per the germline V gene, CDR1 is SQVTM and CDR2 is ANQGSEA. The CDR3 DNA follows: TGCAGCGTTGGCGGCAGAGACTATCAGCCCCAGCATTTT. Encoded protein: CSVGGRDYQPQHF. The whole variable domain, filled in from reference TRBV29-1 and TRBJ1-5, reads SAVISQKPSRDICQRGTSLTIQCQVDSQVTMMFWYRQQPGQSLTLIATANQGSEATYESGFVIDKFPISRPNLTFSTLTVSNMSPEDSSIYLCSVGGRDYQPQHFGDGTRLSIL.

V and J are TRBV6-6 and TRBJ2-2, with D tentatively TRBD1 (6 bases). Germline V gene lookup returns CDR1 MNHNY and CDR2 SVGAGI (reference sequence). V lost 6 bases, J lost 3 bases, and 11 bases lay in between. CDR3 length: 14 residues. The CDR3 nucleotides are TGTGCCAGCAGCCGCGGACAGTACACCGGGGAGCTGTTTTTT. This codes for CASSRGQYTGELFF.

J is TRBJ1-2 and V is TRBV30; no clear D gene. Trimming took 5 bases from V and 0 from J, leaving 10 bases between them. CDR1 is GTSNPN and CDR2 is SVGIG in the germline V gene (reference sequence). CDR3 length: 13 amino acids. CDR3: CAWGGEANYGYTF. CDR3 in DNA: TGTGCCTGGGGCGGGGAGGCTAACTATGGCTACACCTTC. The complete variable domain, with remaining parts taken from reference TRBV30 and TRBJ1-2, reads SQTIHQWPATLVQPVGSPLSLECTVEGTSNPNLYWYRQAAGRGLQLLFYSVGIGQISSEVPQNLSASRPQDRQFILSSKKLLLSDSGFYLCAWGGEANYGYTFGSGTRLTVV.

V gene TRBV7-2 combines with J gene TRBJ1-5, with TRBD1 matching 8 bases. CDR3 length equals 15 residues. The germline gives CDR1 SGHTA, CDR2 FQGNSA. The V and J ends lost 5 bases and 5 bases, in that order; junction bases with no gene match: 8. The CDR3 loop is CASSPGQGRDQPQHF. CDR3 DNA: TGTGCCAGCAGCCCCGGACAGGGTAGAGATCAGCCCCAGCATTTT.

As for this clone: Other DNA variants within this sample encode the same CDR3. The chain employs TRBV7-2 and TRBJ2-3, with 12 bases that match TRBD2. This CDR3 has 16 amino acids. The V segment lost 1 base and the J segment 1 base; nucleotides outside the gene matches: 0. The germline CDR1 and CDR2 sequences are SGHTA and FQGNSA. CDR3 protein: CASSLGLAGGTDTQYF. The CDR3 DNA follows: TGTGCCAGCAGCTTAGGACTAGCGGGAGGCACAGATACGCAGTATTTT.

The rearrangement uses TRBV5-1 and TRBJ2-2; D ambiguous. CDR1 is SGHRS, CDR2 YFSETQ, per germline. V was clipped by 5 bases and J by 3 bases, with 11 bases between them. This CDR3 is built from 14 residues. The CDR3 DNA sequence: TGCGCCAGCAGGCTGTTAACAGACACCGGGGAGCTGTTTTTT. Translated: CASRLLTDTGELFF.

The V gene is TRBV7-8, the J gene TRBJ2-7; 7 bases align to TRBD1. V lost 5 bases to trimming and J lost 0 bases; unmatched junction nucleotides: 4. The germline CDR1 and CDR2 sequences are SGHVS and FQNEAQ. This CDR3 spans 14 amino acids. The CDR3 nucleotides read TGTGCCAGCAGCCCACAGGGGCCCTCCTACGAGCAGTACTTC. Amino acid sequence: CASSPQGPSYEQYF.

V is TRBV7-3 and J is TRBJ2-3; 7 positions match TRBD1. Trimming removed 5 bases from V and 2 bases from J; junction bases left unmatched: 4. This CDR3 spans 14 amino acids. The germline gives CDR1 SGHTA, CDR2 FQGTGA. The DNA for the CDR3 is TGTGCCAGCAGCCAAGGGGGCAACACAGATACGCAGTATTTT. Its translation is CASSQGGNTDTQYF.

V usage is TRBV4-3 and J usage is TRBJ1-3; D is unresolved. The V end was cut by 1 base, the J end by 0 bases, with 7 bases between. The length of the CDR3 is 15 residues. Germline V CDR1 and CDR2: LGHNA, YSLEER. In nucleotides, the CDR3 is TGCGCCAGCAGCCAAGCCGTTAGCTCTGGAAACACCATATATTTT. Translation: CASSQAVSSGNTIYF.

V gene TRBV19 combines with J gene TRBJ2-1; TRBD1 agrees at 8 bases. The CDR3 is made up of 12 amino acids. Trimming took 9 bases from V and 7 from J; bases not matched to a gene: 5. Germline V CDR1 and CDR2: LNHDA, SQIVND (reference sequence). CDR3 nucleotide sequence: TGTGCCAGCACTACAGGGGGGAATGAGCAGTTCTTC. This translates into CASTTGGNEQFF.

This rearrangement joins TRBV11-2 to TRBJ2-3; possible D gene TRBD2, 6 bases. The CDR3 runs 13 residues. Germline V gene sequence: CDR1 SGHAT, CDR2 FQNNGV. V shed 7 bases and J shed 5 bases, with 13 bases lying between them. The CDR3 DNA follows: TGTGCCAGCACGCGGCTAGCGTTAGATACGCAGTATTTT. Translation: CASTRLALDTQYF.